This paragraph covers one T cell receptor beta chain sequence. As yet, its antigen is unknown. The CDR3 is made up of 14 amino acids. The germline V gene has CDR1 MNHEY and CDR2 SVGAGI. V gave up 6 bases and J gave up 2 bases, with 11 bases separating them. The table came from immunoSEQ multiplex PCR; TCRdb's copy has only in-frame clones and leaves some out. The repertoire holds 1,500,000 or so clones, with 97% to 99% as singletons. The sample originates from a study of shared clonotypes between healthy human individuals. The study's findings and limits: Relative to their counterparts shared across all four donors, non-shared clonotypes exhibited diminished generation probabilities.

The rearrangement uses TRBV6-5 and TRBJ1-3, with D unresolved. Sequenced material: naive CD4+ T cells sorted from blood. The subset was: CD45RA+ positively selected. This TCR was sampled from a man between 25 and 39 years old in good health. Here the CDR3 DNA reads TGTGCCAGCAGCCCAGAGATGACTGGAAACACCATATATTTT. Its translation is CASSPEMTGNTIYF.